This TCR beta chain was obtained from a study of regulatory T cells in long-lasting Graves disease. Findings of the study overall: There was favoring of TRBV28, TRBJ1-2 and TRBJ2-5 in persistent disease.

As for time point: newly diagnosed GD, antithyroid drugs for less than 3 months. RNA isolated from PBMCs was used to make the TCR library. At least ten counts were recorded for this clonotype. The target antigen is unknown. Trimming took 7 bases from V and 5 from J, leaving 11 bases between them. The CDR3 totals 13 residues. Germline V CDR1 and CDR2: MDHEN, SYDVKM. The authors built TCR beta libraries using iRepertoire HTBI primers and Arm-PCR of CDR3 regions. TCRdb passed the multiplex PCR reads through MiXCR, listing each CDR3 protein once. Seen here are fewer than 350,000 distinct CDR3 sequences, 15% to 20% observed once, and the top ten hold 35% to 45%.

Material: peripheral blood mononuclear cells (PBMCs), obtained at new diagnosis, from a patient treated with antithyroid drugs. V and J are TRBV28 and TRBJ1-4; D is undetermined. This TCR was recovered from a female donor with Graves disease. The CDR3 nucleotides read TGTGCCAGCACCACGGAAGGGAATGAAAAACTGTTTTTT. It is translated as CASTTEGNEKLFF.